Presented here are 12 T cell receptor beta chains from one specimen sequenced in a study of T cells in Graves' hyperthyroidism and ophthalmopathy. RNA transcripts served as the template for amplifying TCR beta CDR3 regions. In the first-round RT-PCR of the TCR CDR3, the HTBI primer set was used. TCRdb passed the multiplex PCR reads through MiXCR, listing each CDR3 protein once. The sample includes 300,000 to 450,000 distinct CDR3 sequences, approximately 15% seen only once; the top ten take 15% to 20%. Sequences were obtained from blood. The receptors shown here come from a woman younger than 45 with Graves' ophthalmopathy.

This clonotype was seen ten or more times. This chain joins TRBV12-5 and TRBJ2-7; unclear D gene. V was trimmed by 3 bases and J by 4 bases, leaving 13 bases between them. The CDR3 covers 14 residues. Germline values: CDR1 LGHNT, CDR2 FRNRAP. CDR3 in amino acids: CASGFEPPGYEQYF. In DNA, the CDR3 is TGTGCTAGTGGTTTCGAGCCTCCTGGGTACGAGCAGTACTTC.

This clonotype was observed many times. This chain joins TRBV28 and TRBJ1-1; a possible D gene is TRBD1 (6 bases). Between the trimmed V and J ends, which lost 5 bases and 11 bases, there was a span of 21 bases. The germline CDR1 and CDR2 sequences are MDHEN and SYDVKM. The CDR3 sequence is 14 residues long. CDR3 bases: TGTGCCAGCAGTCCCGTCGACAGGCGGTTTATTGCTTTCTTT. This codes for CASSPVDRRFIAFF.

Written as DNA, the CDR3 is TGTGCCAGCTCACCCGAACAGGGTTACTATGGCTACACCTTC. Amino acid sequence: CASSPEQGYYGYTF. The chain carries TRBV18 and TRBJ1-2; a possible D gene is TRBD1 (6 bases). Germline V lookup: CDR1 KGHSH, CDR2 LQKENI. This CDR3 region has 14 residues. V was cut by 3 bases and J by 3 bases, with 11 bases left in between.

This clonotype was counted a few times. This chain links TRBV25-1 with TRBJ1-6; tentatively, D is TRBD1 (5 bases). The V gene lost 3 bases and the J gene lost 10 bases, with 16 bases spanning the gap. Germline lookup yields CDR1 MGHDK and CDR2 SYGVNS. This CDR3 is built from 15 residues. The CDR3 loop reads CASSDLVRVDSPLHF. As DNA, the CDR3 is TGTGCCAGCAGTGATTTGGTCAGGGTAGACTCACCCCTCCACTTT.

The table lists this clonotype with many counts. The rearrangement joins TRBV24-1 to TRBJ2-2; the D is unclear. Trimming cost V 8 bases and J 1 base, with 7 bases left between them. The CDR3 spans 13 residues. Germline V gene sequence: CDR1 KGHDR, CDR2 SFDVKD. CDR3 nucleotide sequence: TGTGCCACCACGGCAGGGAACACCGGGGAGCTGTTTTTT. Translating it yields CATTAGNTGELFF.

This clonotype appeared many times. The V and J genes are TRBV2 and TRBJ1-2; 9 bases match TRBD1. CDR1 is SNHLY and CDR2 is FYNNEI in the germline V gene. The V segment lost 8 bases and the J segment 7 bases; nucleotides outside the gene matches: 14. The CDR3 spans 15 residues. The CDR3 DNA sequence: TGTGCCAGCCAAATTCAAGGACAGGGGATCATTGGCTACACCTTC. Protein: CASQIQGQGIIGYTF.

This sequence joins TRBV19 and TRBJ2-1; 16 nucleotides match TRBD2. CDR3 size: 15 residues. V dropped 4 bases and J dropped 11; count of bases not matched to a gene: 5. Germline values: CDR1 LNHDA, CDR2 SQIVND (reference sequence). The CDR3 region is CASSSGTSGGEKQFF. The CDR3 region has the DNA TGTGCCAGTAGTAGTGGGACTAGCGGGGGGGAGAAGCAGTTCTTC.

There are a few counts of this clonotype. The rearrangement joins TRBV5-1 to TRBJ1-1; TRBD1 matches 9 bases. CDR1 is SGHRS, CDR2 YFSETQ, per germline. Trimming cost V 2 bases and J 7 bases; bases outside gene matches: 3. This CDR3 comprises 13 residues. The DNA for the CDR3 is TGCGCCAGCAGCTTCCGGGACAGGGATGAAGCTTTCTTT. Its protein product is CASSFRDRDEAFF. Drawing the rest from reference TRBV5-1 and TRBJ1-1, the complete variable domain is KAGVTQTPRYLIKTRGQQVTLSCSPISGHRSVSWYQQTPGQGLQFLFEYFSETQRNKGNFPGRFSGRQFSNSRSEMNVSTLELGDSALYLCASSFRDRDEAFFGQGTRLTVV.

This clonotype has a count of ten or more. The genes are TRBV7-9 and TRBJ1-2; D not resolved. V dropped 5 bases and J dropped 6 bases, with 10 bases sitting between them. The CDR3 length is 12 residues. Germline CDR1 SEHNR, CDR2 FQNEAQ (reference sequence). The CDR3 spells CASSLRVNGYTF. CDR3 nucleotide sequence: TGTGCCAGCAGCCTCCGAGTGAATGGCTACACCTTC.

Many counts were recorded for this clonotype. J is TRBJ2-2 and V is TRBV2, with a possible D match to TRBD2 (6 bases). The V and J ends lost 8 bases and 1 base respectively, with 14 bases between them. The CDR3 contains 15 residues. Germline V gene sequence: CDR1 SNHLY, CDR2 FYNNEI. CDR3 in amino acids: CASETVRGNTGELFF. For the CDR3, the DNA is TGTGCCAGCGAGACGGTGCGGGGGAACACCGGGGAGCTGTTTTTT.

The table lists this clonotype with a few counts. CDR3 DNA: TGTGCCAGCAGCCGAAGCGTACAGGGGAGTAGGGTCTATGGCTACACCTTC. Translated: CASSRSVQGSRVYGYTF. This chain links TRBV4-2 with TRBJ1-2; 7 positions match TRBD1. Germline lookup yields CDR1 LGHNA and CDR2 YNFKEQ. With V trimmed by 4 bases and J by 4 bases, 15 bases remained unmatched. The CDR3 is 17 residues long.

This clonotype was detected many times. This rearrangement joins TRBV28 to TRBJ1-5; the match to TRBD1 covers 10 bases. V shed 6 bases, J shed 9 bases, and the junction held 11 bases outside the gene matches. The germline V gene encodes CDR1 MDHEN and CDR2 SYDVKM. This CDR3 has 15 residues. This CDR3 is CASSQTGGSQGPQHF. The DNA for the CDR3 is TGTGCCAGCAGCCAGACAGGGGGCTCTCAAGGGCCCCAGCATTTT.